The present T cell receptor beta chain was sequenced within a study of T cells after yellow fever vaccination. Study conclusions and caveats: Most clones from primary vaccination were detected again post-booster (just over 95% CD4, 88% CD8).

The germline V gene encodes CDR1 SGDLS and CDR2 YYNGEE. V was shortened by 0 bases and J by 6 bases, with 10 bases between the two germline ends. This CDR3 region has 13 residues. TCRdb called the 5' RACE reads again in MiXCR, with one record for every CDR3 protein. Here the sample spans about 310,000 distinct CDR3 sequences, less than 4.5% being singletons. Details on this clonotype: What it recognizes is unknown.

The genes are TRBV9 and TRBJ2-7; D gene ambiguous. The sample in question was PBMCs, obtained on the day of the yellow fever booster vaccination. This TCR was sampled from a man aged 18 to 30 who received the YFV17D yellow fever vaccine. CDR3 loop: CASSVGLFTEQYF. CDR3 coding DNA: TGTGCCAGCAGCGTAGGCTTGTTTACCGAGCAGTACTTC.